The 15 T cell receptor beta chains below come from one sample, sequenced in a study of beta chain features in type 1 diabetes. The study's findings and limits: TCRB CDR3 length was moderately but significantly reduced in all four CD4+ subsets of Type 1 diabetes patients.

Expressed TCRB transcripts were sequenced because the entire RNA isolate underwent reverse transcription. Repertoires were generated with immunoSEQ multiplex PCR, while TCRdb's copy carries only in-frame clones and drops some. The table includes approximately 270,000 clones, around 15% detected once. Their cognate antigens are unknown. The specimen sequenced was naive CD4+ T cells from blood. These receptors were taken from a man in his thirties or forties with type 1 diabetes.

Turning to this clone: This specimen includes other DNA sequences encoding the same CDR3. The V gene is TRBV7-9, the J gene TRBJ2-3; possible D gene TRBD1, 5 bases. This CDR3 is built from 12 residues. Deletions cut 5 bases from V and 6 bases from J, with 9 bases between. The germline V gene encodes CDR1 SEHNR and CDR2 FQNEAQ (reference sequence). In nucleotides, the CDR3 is TGTGCCAGCAGCCCAGGGTCCGATACGCAGTATTTT. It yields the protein CASSPGSDTQYF.

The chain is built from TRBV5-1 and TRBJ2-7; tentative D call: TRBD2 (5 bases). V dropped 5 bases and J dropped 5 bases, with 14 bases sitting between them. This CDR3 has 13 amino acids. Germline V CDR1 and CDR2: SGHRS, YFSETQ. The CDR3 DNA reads TGCGCCAGCAGACCGACCGCGGGCAACGAGCAGTACTTC. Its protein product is CASRPTAGNEQYF.

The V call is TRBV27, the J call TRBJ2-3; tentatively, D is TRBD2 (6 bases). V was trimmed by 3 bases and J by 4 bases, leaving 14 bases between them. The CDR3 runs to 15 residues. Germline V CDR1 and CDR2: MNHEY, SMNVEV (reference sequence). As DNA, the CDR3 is TGTGCCAGCAGTTTGAGAGCGGGTGCTCCAGATACGCAGTATTTT. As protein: CASSLRAGAPDTQYF.

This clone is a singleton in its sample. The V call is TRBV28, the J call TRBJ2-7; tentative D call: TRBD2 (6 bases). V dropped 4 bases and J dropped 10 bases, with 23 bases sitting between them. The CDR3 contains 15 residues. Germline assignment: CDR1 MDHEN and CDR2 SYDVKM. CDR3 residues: CASSSPLRGSGHQYF. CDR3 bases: TGTGCCAGCAGTTCGCCCCTCCGGGGTAGCGGCCACCAGTACTTC.

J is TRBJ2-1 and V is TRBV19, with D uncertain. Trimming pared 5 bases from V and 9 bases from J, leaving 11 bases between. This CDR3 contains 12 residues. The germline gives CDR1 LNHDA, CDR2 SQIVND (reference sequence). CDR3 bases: TGTGCCAGTAGTCGCAACCTCGGTGAGCAGTTCTTC. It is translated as CASSRNLGEQFF.

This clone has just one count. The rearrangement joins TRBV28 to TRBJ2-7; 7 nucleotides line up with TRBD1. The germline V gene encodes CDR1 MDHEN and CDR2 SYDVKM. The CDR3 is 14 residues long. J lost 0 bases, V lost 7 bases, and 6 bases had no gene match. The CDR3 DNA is TGTGCCAGCATTCGGGACAGAGGCTCCTACGAGCAGTACTTC. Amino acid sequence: CASIRDRGSYEQYF.

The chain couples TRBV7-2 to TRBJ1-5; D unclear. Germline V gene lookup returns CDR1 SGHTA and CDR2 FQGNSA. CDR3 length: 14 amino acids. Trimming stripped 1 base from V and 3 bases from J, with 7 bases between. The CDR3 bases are TGTGCCAGCAGCTTAGGGCAGAACAATCAGCCCCAGCATTTT. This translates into CASSLGQNNQPQHF.

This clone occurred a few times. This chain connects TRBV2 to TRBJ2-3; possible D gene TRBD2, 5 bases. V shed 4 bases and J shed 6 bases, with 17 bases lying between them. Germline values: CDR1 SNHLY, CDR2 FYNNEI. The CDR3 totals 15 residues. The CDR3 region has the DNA TGTGCCAGCAGTGGGAGTTTGGGCACGGGGGATACGCAGTATTTT. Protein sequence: CASSGSLGTGDTQYF.

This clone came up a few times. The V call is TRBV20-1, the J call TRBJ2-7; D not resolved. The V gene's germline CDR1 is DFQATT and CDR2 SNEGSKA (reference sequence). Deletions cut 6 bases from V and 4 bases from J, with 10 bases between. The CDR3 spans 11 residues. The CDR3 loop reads CSAEARYEQYF. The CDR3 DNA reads TGCAGTGCAGAAGCCCGGTACGAGCAGTACTTC.

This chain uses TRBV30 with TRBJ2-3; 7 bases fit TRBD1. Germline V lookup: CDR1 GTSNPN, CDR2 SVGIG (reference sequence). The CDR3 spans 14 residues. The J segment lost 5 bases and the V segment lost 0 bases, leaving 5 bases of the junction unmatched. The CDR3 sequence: CAWSVKGAGDTQYF. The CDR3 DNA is TGTGCCTGGAGTGTGAAGGGGGCAGGAGATACGCAGTATTTT.

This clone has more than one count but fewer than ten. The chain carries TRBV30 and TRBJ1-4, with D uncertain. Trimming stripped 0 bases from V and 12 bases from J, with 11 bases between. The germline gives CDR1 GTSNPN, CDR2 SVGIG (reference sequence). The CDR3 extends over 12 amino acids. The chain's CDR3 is CAWSVLVGELFF. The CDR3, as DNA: TGTGCCTGGAGTGTACTTGTCGGAGAACTGTTTTTT.

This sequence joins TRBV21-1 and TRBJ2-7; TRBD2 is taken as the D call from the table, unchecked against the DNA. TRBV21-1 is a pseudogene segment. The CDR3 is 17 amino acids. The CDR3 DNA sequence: TGTGCCAGCAGCAATGGGGAAATAGCGGGAGTGTCCTACGAGCAGTACTTC. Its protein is CASSNGEIAGVSYEQYF.

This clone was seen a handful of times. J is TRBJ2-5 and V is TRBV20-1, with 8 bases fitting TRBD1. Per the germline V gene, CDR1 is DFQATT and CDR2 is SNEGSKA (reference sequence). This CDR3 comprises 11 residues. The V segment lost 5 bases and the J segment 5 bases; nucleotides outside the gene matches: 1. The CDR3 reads CSAYRGETQYF. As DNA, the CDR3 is TGCAGTGCTTACAGGGGGGAGACCCAGTACTTC.

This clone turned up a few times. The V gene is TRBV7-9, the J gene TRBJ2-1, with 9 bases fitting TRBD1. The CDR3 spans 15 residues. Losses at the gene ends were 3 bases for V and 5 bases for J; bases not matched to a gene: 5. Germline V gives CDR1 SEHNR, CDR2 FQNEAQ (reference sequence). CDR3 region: CASSLWTGEDNEQFF. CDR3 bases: TGTGCCAGCAGCTTGTGGACAGGGGAGGACAATGAGCAGTTCTTC. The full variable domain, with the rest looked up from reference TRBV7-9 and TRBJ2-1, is DTGVSQNPRHKITKRGQNVTFRCDPISEHNRLYWYRQTLGQGPEFLTYFQNEAQLEKSRLLSDRFSAERPKGSFSTLEIQRTEQGDSAMYLCASSLWTGEDNEQFFGPGTRLTVL.

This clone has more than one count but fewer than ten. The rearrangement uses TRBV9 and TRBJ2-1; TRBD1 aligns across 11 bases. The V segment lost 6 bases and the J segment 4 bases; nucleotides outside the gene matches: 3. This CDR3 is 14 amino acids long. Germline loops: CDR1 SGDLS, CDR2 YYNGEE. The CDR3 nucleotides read TGTGCCAGCACTGGGACAGGGGGATACAATGAGCAGTTCTTC. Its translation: CASTGTGGYNEQFF. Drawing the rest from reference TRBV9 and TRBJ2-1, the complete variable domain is DSGVTQTPKHLITATGQRVTLRCSPRSGDLSVYWYQQSLDQGLQFLIQYYNGEERAKGNILERFSAQQFPDLHSELNLSSLELGDSALYFCASTGTGGYNEQFFGPGTRLTVL.